Listed here are 14 T cell receptor beta chains from one sample, sequenced in a study of T-cell memory formation after mild COVID-19. TCRdb used MiXCR to reprocess the 5' RACE reads, holding one entry per CDR3 protein. The data contain 110,000 to 150,000 distinct CDR3 sequences, under 30% of them singletons. Sequenced material: PBMCs or a T cell subset sorted from them (not recorded which). All receptors come from an adult woman who had mild COVID-19 (a few samples of this study predate the infection). Cell type and time point are not known.

The table lists this clonotype with a few counts. The chain links TRBV7-9 to TRBJ2-6; D perhaps matches TRBD1 (6 bases). The CDR3 spans 13 residues. Germline V CDR1 and CDR2: SEHNR, FQNEAQ (reference sequence). V was pared by 6 bases and J by 12 bases, with 15 bases between. CDR3 nucleotide sequence: TGTGCCAGCAGTCAACAGGGAGTTAGCGTCCTGACTTTC. It codes for CASSQQGVSVLTF.

This rearrangement joins TRBV7-9 to TRBJ2-7; D gene ambiguous. This CDR3 spans 12 amino acids. The germline gives CDR1 SEHNR, CDR2 FQNEAQ (reference sequence). The germline V and J ends were trimmed by 2 bases and 6 bases, with 8 bases remaining between them. The CDR3 DNA reads as TGTGCCAGCAGCTTACAAAGAGGCGAGCAGTACTTC. Its translation is CASSLQRGEQYF.

This clonotype was detected only a few times. V usage is TRBV7-2 and J usage is TRBJ2-7, with D perhaps matching TRBD2 (6 bases). CDR1 is SGHTA, CDR2 FQGNSA, per germline. Trimming took 11 bases from V and 0 from J, leaving 14 bases between them. This CDR3 spans 13 amino acids. The CDR3, as DNA: TGTGCCGCCCGGGGGAGTGGCTCCTACGAGCAGTACTTC. It translates to CAARGSGSYEQYF.

The chain has TRBV6-1 and TRBJ2-3; 10 bases are shared with TRBD2. Germline V gene data show CDR1 as MNHNS and CDR2 as SASEGT. Losses at the gene ends were 6 bases for V and 5 bases for J; bases not matched to a gene: 11. The CDR3 consists of 16 residues. The CDR3 DNA reads as TGTGCCAGCAGAAGGACTAGCGGTTCGCCGGGAGATACGCAGTATTTT. This codes for CASRRTSGSPGDTQYF.

The chain links TRBV15 to TRBJ2-1; TRBD1 might be the D (5 bases). Germline CDR1 is LNHNV and CDR2 is YYDKDF (reference sequence). V lost 3 bases, J lost 10 bases, and 13 bases lay in between. CDR3 size: 13 residues. Here the CDR3 reads CATSRARVEEQFF. CDR3 DNA: TGTGCCACCAGCAGGGCCAGGGTTGAGGAGCAGTTCTTC.

There are a few counts of this clonotype. The V call is TRBV27, the J call TRBJ2-1, with 7 positions matching TRBD2. Germline-derived CDR1 and CDR2 are MNHEY and SMNVEV (reference sequence). V trimming: 6 bases; J trimming: 1 base; junction bases outside the gene matches: 6. This CDR3 spans 15 amino acids. In DNA form, the CDR3 reads TGTGCCAGCAGGATTTGGGGGGGATCCTACAATGAGCAGTTCTTC. Amino acid sequence: CASRIWGGSYNEQFF.

This clonotype was seen a handful of times. This rearrangement joins TRBV12-3 or TRBV12-4 to TRBJ2-5; D unclear. Trimming removed 3 bases at V and 2 bases at J, with 16 bases between. The CDR3 length is 16 residues. CDR3 residues: CASSFWGPPGQETQYF. CDR3 in DNA: TGTGCCAGCAGTTTCTGGGGTCCCCCCGGGCAAGAGACCCAGTACTTC.

This clonotype was detected a few times. The chain couples TRBV7-6 to TRBJ2-2, with 7 nucleotides matching TRBD1. CDR1 and CDR2 from the germline V gene are SGHVS and FNYEAQ. This CDR3 region has 22 residues. Trimming at V came to 1 base and at J to 3 bases, leaving 23 bases not matched to a gene. Here the CDR3 DNA reads TGTGCCAGCAGCTTAGTAAGGCCATACAAATCGACAGGGCCCCGATACACCGGGGAGCTGTTTTTT. It encodes CASSLVRPYKSTGPRYTGELFF. The variable domain in full, completed from reference TRBV7-6 and TRBJ2-2, reads GAGVSQSPRYKVTKRGQDVALRCDPISGHVSLYWYRQALGQGPEFLTYFNYEAQQDKSGLPNDRFSAERPEGSISTLTIQRTEQRDSAMYRCASSLVRPYKSTGPRYTGELFFGEGSRLTVL.

The chain uses TRBV2 and TRBJ2-7; 7 positions agree with TRBD1. In germline, CDR1 is SNHLY, CDR2 FYNNEI. Trimming removed 2 bases from V and 4 bases from J; junction bases left unmatched: 17. The CDR3 extends over 18 amino acids. CDR3 amino acids: CASSEIDQRTGSEYEQYF. In DNA form, the CDR3 reads TGTGCCAGCAGTGAAATTGACCAGAGGACAGGCTCAGAATACGAGCAGTACTTC.

The chain couples TRBV2 to TRBJ1-2; 7 bases match TRBD1. The CDR3 spans 16 residues. J gave up 6 bases and V 2 bases, and 12 bases lay outside the gene matches. Germline CDR1 and CDR2: SNHLY and FYNNEI. CDR3: CASSESLDGDRDGYTF. Written as DNA, the CDR3 is TGTGCCAGCAGTGAATCCCTGGATGGTGACAGGGATGGCTACACCTTC.

This clonotype was seen a few times. V is TRBV7-6 and J is TRBJ2-5; 8 bases fit TRBD2. The V gene's germline CDR1 is SGHVS and CDR2 FNYEAQ. The CDR3 runs to 13 residues. The junction had 5 bases not matched to a gene; V was cut back by 6 bases and J by 5 bases. CDR3 in amino acids: CASSPSGSETQYF. The CDR3 region has the DNA TGTGCCAGCAGTCCGAGCGGGAGCGAGACCCAGTACTTC.

V is TRBV4-3 and J is TRBJ2-1; 13 bases agree with TRBD2. V lost 3 bases, J lost 6 bases, and 11 bases stayed unmatched. Germline CDR1 LGHNA, CDR2 YSLEER. CDR3 length: 18 residues. For the CDR3, the DNA is TGCGCCAGCAGCCAGACGACACTAGCGGGAGGGCCGGGCAATGAGCAGTTCTTC. Encoded protein: CASSQTTLAGGPGNEQFF.

CDR3: CASSRGSWETQYF. Written as DNA, the CDR3 is TGTGCCAGCTCACGGGGCAGCTGGGAGACCCAGTACTTC. The gene calls are TRBV18 and TRBJ2-5; TRBD1 is a possible D gene (5 bases). The CDR3 totals 13 residues. V was clipped by 4 bases and J by 5 bases, with 11 bases between them. Germline CDR1 and CDR2: KGHSH and LQKENI.

This clonotype was counted a few times. J is TRBJ2-3 and V is TRBV28; D may be TRBD2 (8 bases). Germline V lookup: CDR1 MDHEN, CDR2 SYDVKM. The CDR3 runs to 17 residues. The V end lost 7 bases, the J end lost 3 bases, and 23 bases lay between the germline ends. This CDR3 reads CASTDRAVAGGTDTQYF. The CDR3 coding sequence is TGTGCCAGCACCGACAGGGCCGTGGCGGGGGGAACAGATACGCAGTATTTT. Using reference TRBV28 and TRBJ2-3 for the parts outside the CDR3, the full variable domain is DVKVTQSSRYLVKRTGEKVFLECVQDMDHENMFWYRQDPGLGLRLIYFSYDVKMKEKGDIPEGYSVSREKKERFSLILESASTNQTSMYLCASTDRAVAGGTDTQYFGPGTRLTVL.